There are many counts of the clone carrying this TCR beta chain. Antigen specificity is unknown. Each CDR3 protein is one row after TCRdb ran MiXCR on the 5' RACE reads. Seen here are 65,000 to 85,000 distinct CDR3 sequences, 5.5% to 6.5% observed once, and the top ten hold 6.5% to 9%. This entry belongs to a study of neurological immune-mediated disorders. Whole-study results and caveats: The greatest TCR clonal expansion occurred in HTLV-1-associated myelopathy and the least in multiple sclerosis, which fell below healthy controls.

As for time point: longitudinal time-point 2. Germline V gives CDR1 SGHRS, CDR2 YFSETQ. Trimming cost V 4 bases and J 2 bases, with 12 bases left between them. CDR3 size: 14 residues. V gene TRBV5-1 combines with J gene TRBJ2-5; D is undetermined. The TCR comes from a woman aged 55 to 70 with multiple sclerosis. Sequenced: PBMCs. CDR3 bases: TGCGCCAGCAGCAGAGGCGGCCCACAAGAGACCCAGTACTTC. It is translated as CASSRGGPQETQYF.